The clone carrying this T cell receptor beta chain appeared a single time. The V end lost 3 bases, the J end lost 3 bases, and 7 bases lay between the germline ends. Germline V gene sequence: CDR1 SGHDN, CDR2 FVKESK. The CDR3 is 13 amino acids. As processed by the authors: The detection floor for productive clonotype frequency was 2.59 x 10-5. Profiled with immunoSEQ multiplex PCR; TCRdb holds only in-frame clones, not every one. V and J calls and clone size follow that table, whereas D and trimming were derived from the DNA. The table records 30,000 to 40,000 clones, about 85% of them present only once. The entry originates in a study of STAT5B mutations in CD4+ large granular lymphocyte leukemia.

This chain uses TRBV14 with TRBJ2-3, with D uncertain. The sequenced sample consisted of CD4+ T cells from blood buffy coats. This TCR derives from a human donor in good health. Written as DNA, the CDR3 is TGTGCCAGCAGCCATGTGGGAACAGATACGCAGTATTTT. It is translated as CASSHVGTDTQYF.